The 9 T cell receptor beta chains below come from one sample, sequenced in a study of blood T cell repertoires in COVID-19. Here immunoSEQ multiplex PCR was the method, and the copy in TCRdb shows in-frame clones only, minus some. The sample lists some 130,000 clones; approximately 86% were seen once. The sample taken for sequencing was PBMCs or T cells enriched from blood (not recorded which). All receptors derive from a woman aged 45-65 years who had recovered from COVID-19.

This clone was found once. The chain uses TRBV15 and TRBJ2-4; D call uncertain. Germline V CDR1 and CDR2: LNHNV, YYDKDF (reference sequence). CDR3 length: 15 amino acids. Trimming took off 1 base at V and 6 bases at J, with 13 bases between the two ends. The CDR3 coding sequence is TGTGCCACCAGCAGAGGAGCCCCCCCGGGAAACATTCAGTACTTC. This sequence encodes CATSRGAPPGNIQYF.

This chain links TRBV7-9 with TRBJ2-3, with D tentatively TRBD2 (6 bases). Trimming stripped 2 bases from V and 1 base from J, with 19 bases between. Germline CDR1 and CDR2: SEHNR and FQNEAQ (reference sequence). The CDR3 has 18 amino acids. CDR3 sequence reads: CASSLWGVGAPGTDTQYF. DNA of the CDR3: TGTGCCAGCAGCTTATGGGGGGTAGGAGCCCCCGGCACAGATACGCAGTATTTT.

The gene calls are TRBV10-3 and TRBJ2-1, with 9 nucleotides matching TRBD2. V was pared by 1 base and J by 5 bases, with 3 bases of the junction left unmatched. In germline, CDR1 is ENHRY, CDR2 SYGVKD. This CDR3 has 15 amino acids. Here the CDR3 reads CAISEFASGDNEQFF. The DNA of the CDR3 is TGTGCCATCAGTGAGTTCGCTAGCGGGGACAATGAGCAGTTCTTC.

The chain employs TRBV18 and TRBJ2-5; 12 positions agree with TRBD1. The CDR3 runs 17 residues. Germline-derived CDR1 and CDR2 are KGHSH and LQKENI. Losses at the gene ends were 3 bases for V and 5 bases for J; bases not matched to a gene: 10. CDR3 region: CASSPARGQGASETQYF. The CDR3 nucleotides are TGTGCCAGCTCACCTGCACGGGGACAGGGGGCCTCGGAGACCCAGTACTTC.

V and J are TRBV25-1 and TRBJ2-2; D gene uncertain. The germline V gene has CDR1 MGHDK and CDR2 SYGVNS. The CDR3 is 14 residues long. Trimming removed 4 bases at V and 3 bases at J, with 9 bases between. CDR3 sequence reads: CASSAYSYTGELFF. The CDR3 DNA reads TGTGCCAGCAGTGCGTACAGTTACACCGGGGAGCTGTTTTTT.

This clone has more than one count but fewer than ten. V is TRBV5-1 and J is TRBJ2-5; TRBD1 aligns across 8 bases. The CDR3 length is 15 residues. Unmatched junction bases numbered 10, after V lost 4 bases and J lost 5 bases. Germline CDR1 and CDR2: SGHRS and YFSETQ. The CDR3: CASSVGGQVRETQYF. CDR3 coding DNA: TGCGCCAGCAGCGTGGGGGGACAGGTGAGGGAGACCCAGTACTTC. The variable domain in full, with the rest retrieved from reference TRBV5-1 and TRBJ2-5, is KAGVTQTPRYLIKTRGQQVTLSCSPISGHRSVSWYQQTPGQGLQFLFEYFSETQRNKGNFPGRFSGRQFSNSRSEMNVSTLELGDSALYLCASSVGGQVRETQYFGPGTRLLVL.

The chain couples TRBV19 to TRBJ1-2; D gene uncertain. Per germline, CDR1 LNHDA and CDR2 SQIVND (reference sequence). The V gene lost 2 bases and the J gene lost 2 bases, with 18 bases spanning the gap. The CDR3 covers 17 residues. The CDR3 nucleotides read TGTGCCAGTAGTATACCGGGCCGGGAGCGGGCCAACTATGGCTACACCTTC. The encoded protein is CASSIPGRERANYGYTF.

This clone was recorded once. This sequence joins TRBV19 and TRBJ1-1; 8 bases fit TRBD1. The length of the CDR3 is 15 residues. Germline V lookup: CDR1 LNHDA, CDR2 SQIVND (reference sequence). V trimming: 5 bases; J trimming: 6 bases; junction bases outside the gene matches: 11. In DNA form, the CDR3 reads TGTGCCAGTAGTCCCTATTCAGGGGGCATCGCTGAAGCTTTCTTT. It specifies CASSPYSGGIAEAFF.

The chain combines TRBV29-1 with TRBJ2-3, with a tentative D call TRBD1 (6 bases). The germline V and J ends were trimmed by 3 bases and 5 bases, with 12 bases remaining between them. The CDR3 contains 13 residues. The V gene's germline CDR1 is SQVTM and CDR2 ANQGSEA. CDR3 sequence: CSVDRQGRDTQYF. The DNA of the CDR3 is TGCAGCGTTGATAGGCAGGGGAGAGATACGCAGTATTTT.